This T cell receptor (beta chain) is drawn from a study of T cells after yellow fever vaccination. Overall study context: SMART-Seq v4 Ultra Low Input prepared the low-cell-number fractions. Whole-study findings and limits: Few clonotypes appeared in both CD4 and CD8 compartments.

Germline V gene lookup returns CDR1 SNHLY and CDR2 FYNNEI. This CDR3 region has 14 residues. V was pared by 5 bases and J by 0 bases, with 7 bases between. In this sample, this clonotype turned up a few times. The antigen remains unidentified. TCRdb fed the 5' RACE reads into MiXCR, producing one record per CDR3 protein. The sample shows under 300,000 distinct CDR3 sequences, 6.9% of them seen only once. The receptor was isolated from a young man who received the YFV17D yellow fever vaccine. The material was CD4+ T cells sorted from PBMCs, obtained 15 days after the yellow fever booster vaccination. This rearrangement joins TRBV2 to TRBJ1-4; tentatively, D is TRBD1 (6 bases). The CDR3 coding sequence is TGTGCCAGCAGTTGGACAGCAACTAATGAAAAACTGTTTTTT. It yields the protein CASSWTATNEKLFF.